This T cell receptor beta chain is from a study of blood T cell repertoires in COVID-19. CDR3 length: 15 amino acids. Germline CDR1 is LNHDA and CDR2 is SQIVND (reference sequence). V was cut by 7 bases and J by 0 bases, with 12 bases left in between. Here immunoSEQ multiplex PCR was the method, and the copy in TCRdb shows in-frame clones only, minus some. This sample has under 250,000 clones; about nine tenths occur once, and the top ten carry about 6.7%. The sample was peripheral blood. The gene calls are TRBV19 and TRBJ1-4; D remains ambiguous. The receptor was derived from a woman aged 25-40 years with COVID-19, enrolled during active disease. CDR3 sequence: CASTRQEATNEKLFF. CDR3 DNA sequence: TGTGCCAGTACGAGGCAGGAGGCAACTAATGAAAAACTGTTTTTT.